This TCR beta chain appears in the sequencing data of a study of cytomegalovirus exposure and HLA in healthy donors (dated by TCRdb to about 2017). With regard to the full study: An earlier analysis of under 600 of the donors reported 250 to 350 Gb of sequence data and around 110 million unique TCR beta sequences from 150 million to 200 million T cells. Because of strong linkage in the cohort, roughly five DR-DQ haplotypes were treated as single units for association and clustering. A later analysis re-analyzed previously published TCR beta repertoires from roughly 600 donors and added high-resolution HLA genotyping to study TCR occurrence patterns. The genetic ancestry cluster associated with self-reported Caucasian donors included 81% of the 300 to 400 genotyped donors. Donor age, sex, ethnicity and CMV serostatus were compiled together with the repertoire data. To predict cytomegalovirus infection status, the study combined high-throughput TCR immunosequencing, statistical association of individual TCRs with disease status, and machine learning. Typing coverage differed by locus: A, B, C, DRB1 and DQB1 were typed in about 620-630 donors, DQA1 in approximately 520, DPA1 in some 610, and DPB1 in 472. The study aimed to test whether signatures of past pathogen exposure could be identified by cataloging public T cell receptors. The later analysis used no new phenotypic data to find candidate immune exposures, relying instead on TCR beta sequences and their occurrence across donors. Along with the roughly 610-subject first cohort, a separate validation cohort of around 120 different subjects was used. Every discovery cohort repertoire had been produced on one sequencing platform. A later genetic analysis used genome-wide SNP genotypes for about 60% of the 666 donors, treating that subset as a discovery cohort. Among some 400 genotyped donors of the cohort, an average of approximately 200,000 unique TCR beta nucleotide sequences was sequenced per donor, of which 15% to 20% were non-productive. HLA typing included class I and class II loci at four-digit resolution. An early release that covered approximately 600 HLA-typed donors contained approximately 300 gigabases of sequencing data and roughly 84 million unique TCR sequences. Using immunosequencing, the study profiled T cell repertoires from 500 to 800 subjects and related those repertoires to cytomegalovirus serostatus. In an earlier analysis of 587 of the donors, high-throughput TCR beta sequencing was used to judge whether each TCR beta V gene segment behaved as functional or pseudogenic. Broad study findings and their caveats: According to the authors, the approach could potentially be generalized to other disease states and immunological phenotypes. Because counts were too low, about 15 rarely observed V segments, including chromosome 9 orphons, were left out of the earlier analysis of 587 of the donors. The study listed 150 to 200 TCR beta chains as associated with cytomegalovirus. In vitro tests confirmed that a few of the cytomegalovirus-associated TCR beta chains recognize cytomegalovirus antigens. Most TCR sequences were seen in very few donors, while some public TCRs were found in many individuals. In a later analysis, several top co-occurrence clusters were reported to appear linked to parvovirus B19, influenza, CMV and Epstein-Barr virus. The only immune exposure information available for the cohort was CMV serostatus. In both the original and validation cohorts, the classifier was reported to diagnose cytomegalovirus status with high specificity and sensitivity. HLA typing was unavailable for some donors at each locus, so association tests used only the typed subset. An earlier analysis of 450 to 750 of the donors showed that most TCR beta V segments appeared in productive rearrangements either about 87% or about 30% of the time, which broadly matched IMGT annotations. In a later genetic analysis, fewer N-insertions in productive TCRs were reported among donors in an Asian-associated ancestry cluster than the roughly 700-donor mean. According to a later analysis, TCR association rates differed among HLA loci, with DRB1 alleles showing the most associated TCRs and HLA-C alleles showing the fewest. A later analysis associated some 17,000 TCR beta sequences with specific HLA alleles at a false discovery rate of 0.05. In a later analysis, HLA-associated TCR beta chains showed more clonal expansion and lower generation probabilities than non-associated chains that were equally common. Correlated functional status among segregating V segments might reflect linkage disequilibrium, but an unknown experimental factor could not be ruled out. A later analysis found that most CMV-associated TCR beta chains appeared HLA-restricted, with HLA associations seemingly driven largely by CMV exposure. The cohort was sequenced for TCR beta chains only, and without alpha or paired-chain data the features that could be detected were limited. V-gene and J-gene trimming of TCR beta chains was associated with a missense DCLRE1C variant in a later genetic analysis, and the association was replicated in an independent cohort. The sequencing pipeline was judged likely to have produced a cluster of highly shared sequence variants as a technical artifact. A further reported finding was that TCR beta sequences accurately predicted the HLA-A and HLA-B alleles for most subjects in the first cohort. Sequencing depth was assumed to be roughly uniform across donors in the presence/absence analyses, though that assumption may not hold. Strong co-occurrence of HLA alleles, especially DR and DQ, made assigning TCR associations to individual alleles difficult.

To note about this clone: What antigen it recognizes has not been identified.

Libraries came from the immunoSEQ multiplex PCR assay. A mixture of 60 forward primers for TCR Vbeta segments and 13 reverse primers for TCR Jbeta segments was used in the multiplex PCR. A multiplex PCR assay on genomic DNA amplified the CDR3 region of rearranged TCR beta genes. On the Illumina HiSeq System, the amplified TCR beta libraries were sequenced as 87-base-pair reads. The authors' pipeline ran thus. A later analysis tallied approximately 87 million unique TCR beta chains across the 660 or so repertoires, and about 12 million of those chains were shared by two or more donors. A nearest-neighbor algorithm error-corrected the raw reads and collapsed the reads into unique sequences, merging closely related sequences to remove PCR and sequencing errors. To assign V, D and J gene segments, CDR3 sequences were aligned to IMGT reference sequences. For a sequence to be retained, a match of at least six nucleotides to both a V gene segment and a J gene segment was required. A rearrangement was called productive if the CDR3 had no stop codons and remained in frame with V and J, and every other rearrangement was called non-productive. Following IMGT convention, CDR3 was defined as the stretch from the second conserved V-encoded cysteine to the conserved J-encoded phenylalanine. The earlier analysis of a few hundred of the donors excluded any sequence lacking an unambiguous match to a single V gene segment. In an earlier analysis of some 590 of the donors, V segments were called functional above 56.7% productive rearrangements and were called segregating when the between-donor standard deviation exceeded 5%. A statistical classification framework was built to diagnose cytomegalovirus status from the catalog of TCR beta chain sequences. In a later analysis, V and J genes were assigned by comparing TCR nucleotide sequences against IMGT/GENE-DB human TR gene sequences. The TCRdist pipeline was used in a later analysis to assign CDR3 sequences and most-parsimonious VDJ recombination scenarios. In a later analysis, every TCR beta chain was defined by the combination of its CDR3 amino acid sequence and its V-gene family, and reads without a unique V-gene family were dropped. In a later analysis, fewer than 600 highly shared, low-generation-probability nucleotide sequences were removed to address suspected cross-contamination and a sequencing artifact. In a later analysis, a clonal expansion index for each public chain was calculated from normalized within-repertoire ranks of inferred template counts. In a later analysis, generation probabilities were computed using a VDJ recombination model fitted to out-of-frame rearrangements, and the results were checked against IGoR. A later analysis scored TCR-TCR, TCR-HLA and TCR-CMV co-occurrence with hypergeometric tests, applying a repertoire-size bias correction to TCR pairs. A later analysis estimated false discovery rates by permuting HLA or CMV assignments 20 times. In a later analysis, co-occurring TCRs were grouped using DBSCAN, and TCRdist sequence similarity was added for clustering within HLA-allele-positive subsets. Repertoires with fewer than 30,000 or more than 120,000 public chains, plus five repertoires with anomalous nucleotide sharing, were excluded from co-occurrence clustering. TCRdb limited this immuneACCESS table to in-frame rearrangements with V and J called. A share of clones is missing; checked studies link under half to unresolved V genes, and the rest is unexplained. The V and J calls and the clone size are those of that table, but D and trimming were determined from the DNA. This specimen's table enumerates more than 100,000 clones. About 1.4% of the sample comes from the top ten.

The cohort was made up of 500 to 850 healthy bone marrow donors. All cohort members were sampled while nominally healthy, although unrecorded immune exposures were likely present. The donor was CMV seronegative and belonged to the group of around 350 seronegative cohort members. Each donor provided a peripheral blood sample, and peripheral blood mononuclear cells were used for TCR beta sequencing. Genomic DNA extraction from the blood cell samples was performed with the Qiagen DNeasy Blood Extraction Kit. The source of this sequence is a woman aged 40 to 50 in good health and CMV-seronegative. Sequences were obtained from PBMCs.

For the CDR3, the sequence is CASTRGQGDTEAFF. The bases read TGTGCCAGCACCAGGGGACAGGGTGACACTGAAGCTTTCTTT. The chain joins TRBV5-4 to TRBJ1-1; the central 9 bases match TRBD1. Taken from the germline V gene (reference sequence), the CDR1 and CDR2 loops are SGHNT and YYREEE. The CDR3 holds 14 amino acids from the cysteine to the phenylalanine. The entry retains the CDR3 DNA only, 42 bases that are in frame from base 1. At the junction V is shortened by 6 bases and J by 3 bases; bases outside the gene matches: 6.